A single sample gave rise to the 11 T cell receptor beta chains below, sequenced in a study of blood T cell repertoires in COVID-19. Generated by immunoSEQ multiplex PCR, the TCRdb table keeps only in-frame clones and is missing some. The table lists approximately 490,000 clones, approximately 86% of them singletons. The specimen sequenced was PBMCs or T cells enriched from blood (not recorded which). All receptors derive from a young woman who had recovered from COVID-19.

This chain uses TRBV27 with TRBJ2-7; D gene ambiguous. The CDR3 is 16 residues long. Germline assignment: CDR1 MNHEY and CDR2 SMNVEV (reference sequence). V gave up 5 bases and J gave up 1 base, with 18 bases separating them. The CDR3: CASSPDAGHWSYEQYF. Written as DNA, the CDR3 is TGTGCCAGCAGTCCCGACGCTGGGCACTGGTCCTACGAGCAGTACTTC.

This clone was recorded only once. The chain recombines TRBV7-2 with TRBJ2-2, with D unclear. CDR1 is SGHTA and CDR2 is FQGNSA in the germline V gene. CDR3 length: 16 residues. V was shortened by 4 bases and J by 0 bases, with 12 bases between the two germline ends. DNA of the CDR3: TGTGCCAGCAGCTACCGACTGATCGCGAACACCGGGGAGCTGTTTTTT. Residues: CASSYRLIANTGELFF.

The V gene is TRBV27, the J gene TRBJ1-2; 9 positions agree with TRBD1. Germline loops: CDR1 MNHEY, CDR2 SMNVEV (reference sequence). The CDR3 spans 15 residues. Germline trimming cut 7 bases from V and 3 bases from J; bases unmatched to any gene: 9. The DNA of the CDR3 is TGTGCCAGCACCCTCCTGGGACAGGGTGACTATGGCTACACCTTC. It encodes CASTLLGQGDYGYTF.

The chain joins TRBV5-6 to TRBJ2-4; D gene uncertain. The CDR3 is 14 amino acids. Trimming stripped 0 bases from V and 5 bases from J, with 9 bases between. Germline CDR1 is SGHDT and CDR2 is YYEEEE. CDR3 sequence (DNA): TGTGCCAGCAGCTTGGGACTTCCTGAAAACATTCAGTACTTC. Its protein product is CASSLGLPENIQYF.

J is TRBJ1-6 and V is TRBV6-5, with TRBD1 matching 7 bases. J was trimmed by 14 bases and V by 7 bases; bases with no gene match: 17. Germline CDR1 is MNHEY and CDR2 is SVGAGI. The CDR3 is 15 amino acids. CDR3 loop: CASTHTDRDGGTLHF. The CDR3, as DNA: TGTGCCAGCACTCATACCGACAGGGACGGGGGAACCCTCCACTTT.

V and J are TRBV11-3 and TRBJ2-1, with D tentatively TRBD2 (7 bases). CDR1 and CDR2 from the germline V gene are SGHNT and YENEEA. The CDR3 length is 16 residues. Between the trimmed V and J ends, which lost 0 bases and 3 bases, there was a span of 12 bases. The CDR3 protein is CASSLDGGAYYNEQFF. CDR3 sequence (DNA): TGTGCCAGCAGCTTAGATGGGGGGGCCTACTACAATGAGCAGTTCTTC.

The CDR3 nucleotides read TGTGCCAGCAGCTCCTCCGGGGGCTACGAGCAGTACTTC. It translates to CASSSSGGYEQYF. The genes are TRBV7-9 and TRBJ2-7; D is possibly TRBD2 (6 bases). The CDR3 has 13 amino acids. Trimming shortened V by 4 bases and J by 3 bases, and 10 bases separated the two germline ends. The germline CDR1 and CDR2 sequences are SEHNR and FQNEAQ (reference sequence).

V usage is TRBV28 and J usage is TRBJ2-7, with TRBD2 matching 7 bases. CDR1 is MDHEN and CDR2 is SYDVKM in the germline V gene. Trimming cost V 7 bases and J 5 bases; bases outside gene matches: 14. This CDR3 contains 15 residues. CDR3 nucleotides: TGTGCCAGCACCTTGGGGGGGAAGCGTTTTAACGAGCAGTACTTC. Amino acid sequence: CASTLGGKRFNEQYF.

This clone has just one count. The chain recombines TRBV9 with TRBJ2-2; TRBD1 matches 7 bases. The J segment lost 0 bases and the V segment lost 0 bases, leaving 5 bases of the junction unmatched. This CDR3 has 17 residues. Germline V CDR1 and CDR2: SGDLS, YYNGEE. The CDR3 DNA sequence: TGTGCCAGCAGCGTAGTGGGACAGCTGACGAACACCGGGGAGCTGTTTTTT. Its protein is CASSVVGQLTNTGELFF.

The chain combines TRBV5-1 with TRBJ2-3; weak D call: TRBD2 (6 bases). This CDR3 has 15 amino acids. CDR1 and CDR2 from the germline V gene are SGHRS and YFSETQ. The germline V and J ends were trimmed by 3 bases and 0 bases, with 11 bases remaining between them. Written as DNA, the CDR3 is TGCGCCAGCAGCTCGTTTGCGGGGAGCACAGATACGCAGTATTTT. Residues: CASSSFAGSTDTQYF.

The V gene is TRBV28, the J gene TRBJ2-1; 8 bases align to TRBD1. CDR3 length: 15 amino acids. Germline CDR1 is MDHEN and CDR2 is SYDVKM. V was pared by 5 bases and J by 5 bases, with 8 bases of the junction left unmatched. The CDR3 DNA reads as TGTGCCAGCAGTGCCCGGACAGGGACCAACAATGAGCAGTTCTTC. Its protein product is CASSARTGTNNEQFF.